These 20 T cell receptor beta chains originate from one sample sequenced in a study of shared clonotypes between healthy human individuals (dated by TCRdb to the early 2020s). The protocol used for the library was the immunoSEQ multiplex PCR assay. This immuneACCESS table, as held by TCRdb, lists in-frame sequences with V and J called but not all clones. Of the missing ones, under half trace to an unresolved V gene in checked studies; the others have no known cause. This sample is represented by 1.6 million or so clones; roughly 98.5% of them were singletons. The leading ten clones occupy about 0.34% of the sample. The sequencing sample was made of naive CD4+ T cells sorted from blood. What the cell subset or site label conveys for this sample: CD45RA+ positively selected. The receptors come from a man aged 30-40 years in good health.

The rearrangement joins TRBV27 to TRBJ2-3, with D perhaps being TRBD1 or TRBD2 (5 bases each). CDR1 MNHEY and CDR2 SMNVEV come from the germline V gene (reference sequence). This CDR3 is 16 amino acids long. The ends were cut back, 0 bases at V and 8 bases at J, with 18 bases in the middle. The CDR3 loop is CASSLSPGTVGGTQYF. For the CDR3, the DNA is TGTGCCAGCAGTTTATCGCCAGGGACCGTTGGGGGTACGCAGTATTTT.

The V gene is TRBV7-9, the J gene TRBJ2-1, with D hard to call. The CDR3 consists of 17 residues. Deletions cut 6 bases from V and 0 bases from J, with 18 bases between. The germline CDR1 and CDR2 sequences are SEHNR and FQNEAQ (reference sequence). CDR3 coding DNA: TGTGCCAGCAGTTCCGGGCCCCCTTTAGGCTCCTACAATGAGCAGTTCTTC. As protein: CASSSGPPLGSYNEQFF. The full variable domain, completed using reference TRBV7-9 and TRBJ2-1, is DTGVSQNPRHKITKRGQNVTFRCDPISEHNRLYWYRQTLGQGPEFLTYFQNEAQLEKSRLLSDRFSAERPKGSFSTLEIQRTEQGDSAMYLCASSSGPPLGSYNEQFFGPGTRLTVL.

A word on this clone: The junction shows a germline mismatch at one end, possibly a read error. CDR3: CASSLFRNQPQHF. The CDR3 coding sequence is TGTGCCAGCAGCTTATTTCGTAATCAGCCTCAGCATTTT. The V and J genes are TRBV7-2 and TRBJ1-5, with unresolved D. The length of the CDR3 is 13 residues. The germline V gene encodes CDR1 SGHTA and CDR2 FQGNSA.

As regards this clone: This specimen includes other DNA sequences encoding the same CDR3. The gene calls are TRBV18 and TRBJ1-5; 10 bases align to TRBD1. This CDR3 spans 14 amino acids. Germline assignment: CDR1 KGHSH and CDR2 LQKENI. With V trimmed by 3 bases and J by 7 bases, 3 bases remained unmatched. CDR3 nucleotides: TGTGCCAGCTCACCTGACAGGGGGCAACAGCCCCAGCATTTT. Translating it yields CASSPDRGQQPQHF.

CDR3 residues: CASSFFRGRPQHF. The CDR3 nucleotides read TGTGCCAGCAGCTTCTTCCGGGGGCGGCCCCAGCATTTT. The chain carries TRBV5-6 and TRBJ1-5; D is perhaps TRBD1 (6 bases). The CDR3 length is 13 residues. Between the trimmed V and J ends, which lost 2 bases and 9 bases, there was a span of 12 bases. Germline V gene data show CDR1 as SGHDT and CDR2 as YYEEEE.

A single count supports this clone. The chain's CDR3 is CASSEISVYTGELFF. CDR3 bases: TGTGCCAGCAGTGAGATCAGCGTCTACACCGGGGAGCTGTTTTTT. The chain links TRBV6-1 to TRBJ2-2, with unresolved D. Trimming took off 3 bases at V and 3 bases at J, with 11 bases between the two ends. The CDR3 has 15 amino acids. Germline V gene data show CDR1 as MNHNS and CDR2 as SASEGT.

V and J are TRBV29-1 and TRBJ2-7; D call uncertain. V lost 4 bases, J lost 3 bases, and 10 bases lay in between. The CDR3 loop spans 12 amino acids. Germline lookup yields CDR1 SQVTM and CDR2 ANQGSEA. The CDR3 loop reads CSVATTIYEQYF. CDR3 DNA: TGCAGCGTTGCTACAACCATCTACGAGCAGTACTTC.

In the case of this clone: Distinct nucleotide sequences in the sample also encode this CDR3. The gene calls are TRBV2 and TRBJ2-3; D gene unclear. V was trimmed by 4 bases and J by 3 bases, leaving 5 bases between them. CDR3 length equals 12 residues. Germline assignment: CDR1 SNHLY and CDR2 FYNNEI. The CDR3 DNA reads TGTGCCAGCAGTGTATCGACAGATACGCAGTATTTT. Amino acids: CASSVSTDTQYF.

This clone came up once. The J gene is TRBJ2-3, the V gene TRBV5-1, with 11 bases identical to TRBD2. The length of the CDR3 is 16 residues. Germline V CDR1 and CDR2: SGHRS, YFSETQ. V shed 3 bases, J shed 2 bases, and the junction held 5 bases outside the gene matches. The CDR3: CASSWGLAEATDTQYF. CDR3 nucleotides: TGCGCCAGCAGCTGGGGACTAGCGGAAGCCACAGATACGCAGTATTTT.

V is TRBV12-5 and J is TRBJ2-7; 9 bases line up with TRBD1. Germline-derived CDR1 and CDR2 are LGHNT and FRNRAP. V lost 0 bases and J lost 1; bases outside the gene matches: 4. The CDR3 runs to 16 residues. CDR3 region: CASGLVLGQGSYEQYF. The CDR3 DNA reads TGTGCTAGTGGTTTGGTACTGGGACAGGGATCCTACGAGCAGTACTTC.

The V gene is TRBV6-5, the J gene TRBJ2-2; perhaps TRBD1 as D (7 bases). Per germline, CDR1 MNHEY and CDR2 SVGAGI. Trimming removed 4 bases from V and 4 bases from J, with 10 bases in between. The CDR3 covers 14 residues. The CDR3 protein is CASSWQGGTGELFF. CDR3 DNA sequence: TGTGCCAGCAGTTGGCAGGGGGGCACCGGGGAGCTGTTTTTT.

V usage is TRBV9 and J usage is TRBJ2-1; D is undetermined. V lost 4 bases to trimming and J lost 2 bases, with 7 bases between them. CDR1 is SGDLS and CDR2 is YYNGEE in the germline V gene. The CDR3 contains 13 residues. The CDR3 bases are TGTGCCAGCAGCCCGACCGCCTACAATGAGCAGTTCTTC. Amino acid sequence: CASSPTAYNEQFF.

CDR3 in DNA: TGTGCCAGCAGTTTATCGGGCCTGGAGGGCAGGGGCGAAAAACTGTTTTTT. Residues: CASSLSGLEGRGEKLFF. The chain is built from TRBV27 and TRBJ1-4; maybe TRBD1 (6 bases). This CDR3 has 17 residues. Trimming left V 0 bases short and J 8 bases short, with 19 bases between. CDR1 and CDR2 from the germline V gene are MNHEY and SMNVEV (reference sequence). The complete variable domain, with remaining parts taken from reference TRBV27 and TRBJ1-4, reads EAQVTQNPRYLITVTGKKLTVTCSQNMNHEYMSWYRQDPGLGLRQIYYSMNVEVTDKGDVPEGYKVSRKEKRNFPLILESPSPNQTSLYFCASSLSGLEGRGEKLFFGSGTQLSVL.

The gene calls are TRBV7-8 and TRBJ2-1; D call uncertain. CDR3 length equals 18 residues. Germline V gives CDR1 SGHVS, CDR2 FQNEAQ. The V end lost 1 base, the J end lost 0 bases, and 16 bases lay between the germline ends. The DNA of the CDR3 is TGTGCCAGCAGCTTAGAGGTCGCGGCGTTCCGCTCCTACAATGAGCAGTTCTTC. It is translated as CASSLEVAAFRSYNEQFF. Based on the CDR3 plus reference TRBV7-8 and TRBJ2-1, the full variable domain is GAGVSQSPRYKVAKRGQDVALRCDPISGHVSLFWYQQALGQGPEFLTYFQNEAQLDKSGLPSDRFFAERPEGSVSTLKIQRTQQEDSAVYLCASSLEVAAFRSYNEQFFGPGTRLTVL.

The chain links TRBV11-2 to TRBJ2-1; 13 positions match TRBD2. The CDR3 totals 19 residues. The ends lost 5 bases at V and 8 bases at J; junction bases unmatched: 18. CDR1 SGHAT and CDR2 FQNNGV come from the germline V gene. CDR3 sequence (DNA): TGTGCCAGCAGCCCCCTTGGTAGGACTAGCGGGAGAGTCGTAGATGAGCAGTTCTTC. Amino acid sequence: CASSPLGRTSGRVVDEQFF.

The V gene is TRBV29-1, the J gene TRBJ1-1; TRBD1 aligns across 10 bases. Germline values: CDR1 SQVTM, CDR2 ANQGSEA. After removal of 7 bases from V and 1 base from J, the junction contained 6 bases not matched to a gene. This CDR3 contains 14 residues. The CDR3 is CSAGQGVQNTEAFF. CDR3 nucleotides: TGCAGCGCAGGACAGGGGGTACAGAACACTGAAGCTTTCTTT.

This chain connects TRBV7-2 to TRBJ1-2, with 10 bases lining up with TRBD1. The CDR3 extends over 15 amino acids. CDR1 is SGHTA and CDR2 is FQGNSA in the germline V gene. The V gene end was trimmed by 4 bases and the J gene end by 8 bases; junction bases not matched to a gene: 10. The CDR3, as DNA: TGTGCCAGCAGCTCGTCTCGACAGGGGGCGCGCGGCTACACCTTC. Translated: CASSSSRQGARGYTF.

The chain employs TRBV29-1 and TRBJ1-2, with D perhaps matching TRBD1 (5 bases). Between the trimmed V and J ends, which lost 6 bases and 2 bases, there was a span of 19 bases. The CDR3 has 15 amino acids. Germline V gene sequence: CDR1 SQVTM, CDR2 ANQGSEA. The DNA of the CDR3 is TGCAGCGTCAAACTTTCGCTGGGGGGAAACTATGGCTACACCTTC. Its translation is CSVKLSLGGNYGYTF.

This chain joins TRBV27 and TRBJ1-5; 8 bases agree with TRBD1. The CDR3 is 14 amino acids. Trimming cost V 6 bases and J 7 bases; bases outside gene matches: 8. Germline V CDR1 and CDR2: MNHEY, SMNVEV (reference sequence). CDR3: CASRGARGHQPQHF. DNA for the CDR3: TGTGCCAGCAGGGGAGCCAGGGGGCACCAGCCCCAGCATTTT.

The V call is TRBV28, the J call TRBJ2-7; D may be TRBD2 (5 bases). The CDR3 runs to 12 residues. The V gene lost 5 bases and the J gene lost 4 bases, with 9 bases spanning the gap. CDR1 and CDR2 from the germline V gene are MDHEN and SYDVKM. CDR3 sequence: CASSRRGYEQYF. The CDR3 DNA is TGTGCCAGCAGTAGGAGAGGGTACGAGCAGTACTTC.